A single sample gave rise to the 15 T cell receptor beta chains below, sequenced in a study of control samples from healthy donors and cancer patients. Clones were read by immunoSEQ multiplex PCR, and TCRdb kept only the in-frame ones, dropping some. The sample has about 160,000 clones; approximately 93% are singletons. Sequencing was done on a sample of blood. These receptor sequences come from a young man in good health.

The chain carries TRBV5-1 and TRBJ2-2, with D possibly being TRBD2 (6 bases). Trimming took off 4 bases at V and 4 bases at J, with 17 bases between the two ends. The CDR3 contains 16 residues. The V gene's germline CDR1 is SGHRS and CDR2 YFSETQ. CDR3 residues: CASSNWGVGPTGELFF. The CDR3 bases are TGCGCCAGCAGCAATTGGGGGGTAGGGCCCACCGGGGAGCTGTTTTTT.

This clone occurred once. A junction end diverges from the germline sequence, so it may reflect a read error. V and J are TRBV27 and TRBJ2-4; 8 bases map to TRBD1. CDR3 length: 12 amino acids. Germline lookup yields CDR1 MNHEY and CDR2 SMNVEV (reference sequence). The CDR3 DNA follows: TGTGCCAGCAGTCAGGGGGGACAGGCCTGGGACTTC. This gives the protein CASSQGGQAWDF.

The CDR3, as DNA: TGCGCCAGCAGCTCCGGTAGCGGGCCGTACAATGAGCAGTTCTTC. It specifies CASSSGSGPYNEQFF. This sequence joins TRBV5-1 and TRBJ2-1, with 7 nucleotides matching TRBD2. V lost 3 bases and J lost 4; bases outside the gene matches: 7. The length of the CDR3 is 15 residues. The germline V gene has CDR1 SGHRS and CDR2 YFSETQ.

V gene TRBV13 combines with J gene TRBJ2-1, with 7 bases matching TRBD2. V was pared by 5 bases and J by 1 base, with 5 bases of the junction left unmatched. The CDR3 covers 15 residues. CDR1 is PRHDT and CDR2 is FYEKMQ in the germline V gene (reference sequence). The CDR3 is CASSPGEGSYNEQFF. The DNA for the CDR3 is TGTGCCAGCAGCCCTGGGGAGGGGTCCTACAATGAGCAGTTCTTC.

The genes are TRBV5-4 and TRBJ2-1; no firm D call. V lost 4 bases and J lost 6, with 17 bases in between. CDR1 and CDR2 from the germline V gene are SGHNT and YYREEE (reference sequence). CDR3 length: 15 residues. CDR3 loop: CASSPDLGIGNEQFF. The CDR3 nucleotides read TGTGCCAGCAGCCCGGACCTGGGTATCGGCAATGAGCAGTTCTTC.

V and J are TRBV28 and TRBJ1-4; tentative D call: TRBD1 (5 bases). The CDR3 has 13 residues. Between the trimmed V and J ends, which lost 9 bases and 5 bases, there was a span of 13 bases. The germline CDR1 and CDR2 sequences are MDHEN and SYDVKM. The CDR3 here is CASRTPKNEKLFF. The CDR3 DNA reads as TGTGCCAGTCGGACACCGAAGAATGAAAAACTGTTTTTT.

V gene TRBV4-3 combines with J gene TRBJ2-3, with TRBD2 matching over 11 bases. V lost 0 bases to trimming and J lost 0 bases; unmatched junction nucleotides: 2. This CDR3 spans 17 amino acids. Germline values: CDR1 LGHNA, CDR2 YSLEER. The CDR3 region is CASSQEGLAASTDTQYF. CDR3 nucleotides: TGCGCCAGCAGCCAAGAGGGACTAGCGGCCAGCACAGATACGCAGTATTTT.

This clone was observed a handful of times. This chain connects TRBV19 to TRBJ1-5, with D uncertain. This CDR3 comprises 15 residues. Trimming removed 5 bases from V and 7 bases from J, with 18 bases in between. The germline CDR1 and CDR2 sequences are LNHDA and SQIVND (reference sequence). The CDR3: CASSPSSGIAQPQHF. The CDR3 bases are TGTGCCAGTAGTCCCTCCTCGGGTATTGCGCAGCCCCAGCATTTT. Together with reference TRBV19 and TRBJ1-5, the CDR3 gives the full variable domain: DGGITQSPKYLFRKEGQNVTLSCEQNLNHDAMYWYRQDPGQGLRLIYYSQIVNDFQKGDIAEGYSVSREKKESFPLTVTSAQKNPTAFYLCASSPSSGIAQPQHFGDGTRLSIL.

The chain employs TRBV12-3 or TRBV12-4 and TRBJ1-3; D unclear. This CDR3 is built from 13 residues. Trimming pared 7 bases from V and 0 bases from J, leaving 7 bases between. The CDR3 bases are TGTGCCAGCACTGAGACCTCTGGAAACACCATATATTTT. Its protein is CASTETSGNTIYF.

The chain has TRBV6-6 and TRBJ1-1; possible D gene TRBD1, 6 bases. Trimming took 7 bases from V and 7 from J, leaving 16 bases between them. This CDR3 spans 13 amino acids. Germline lookup yields CDR1 MNHNY and CDR2 SVGAGI (reference sequence). The CDR3 DNA is TGTGCCAGCACCCAAGGGGGGGGAGGTGAAGCTTTCTTT. As protein: CASTQGGGGEAFF.

V and J are TRBV4-2 and TRBJ2-4; TRBD2 is a possible D gene (6 bases). Germline V gene lookup returns CDR1 LGHNA and CDR2 YNFKEQ. The CDR3 runs 13 residues. Trimming shortened V by 1 base and J by 9 bases, and 10 bases separated the two germline ends. The chain's CDR3 is CASSQVSGGIQYF. DNA of the CDR3: TGTGCCAGCAGCCAAGTATCCGGGGGCATTCAGTACTTC.

The genes are TRBV4-2 and TRBJ1-5; D unclear. CDR1 is LGHNA and CDR2 is YNFKEQ in the germline V gene. This CDR3 has 15 amino acids. Trimming removed 6 bases at V and 0 bases at J, with 12 bases between. CDR3 protein: CASSLRRDSNQPQHF. For the CDR3, the DNA is TGTGCCAGCAGTCTCAGGAGGGATAGCAATCAGCCCCAGCATTTT.

The chain links TRBV5-8 to TRBJ1-1, with D unresolved. Germline loops: CDR1 SGHTS, CDR2 YDEGEE. Trimming removed 2 bases from V and 5 bases from J, with 10 bases in between. This CDR3 comprises 13 residues. DNA for the CDR3: TGTGCCAGCAGCTTTCCCGGAGGTACTGAAGCTTTCTTT. It is translated as CASSFPGGTEAFF. Full variable domain (outside the CDR3, taken from reference TRBV5-8 and TRBJ1-1): EAGVTQSPTHLIKTRGQQATLRCSPISGHTSVYWYQQALGLGLQFLLWYDEGEERNRGNFPPRFSGRQFPNYSSELNVNALELEDSALYLCASSFPGGTEAFFGQGTRLTVV.

V is TRBV12-3 or TRBV12-4 and J is TRBJ2-5; a weak D match, TRBD1 (6 bases). The CDR3 sequence is 13 residues long. V shed 5 bases and J shed 2 bases, with 9 bases lying between them. CDR3 loop: CASSADRQETQYF. Here the CDR3 DNA reads TGTGCCAGCAGTGCGGACAGACAAGAGACCCAGTACTTC.

This clone came up once. The V gene is TRBV5-1, the J gene TRBJ1-1; 9 positions match TRBD1. CDR1 SGHRS and CDR2 YFSETQ come from the germline V gene. The CDR3 consists of 16 residues. Losses at the gene ends were 0 bases for V and 3 bases for J; bases not matched to a gene: 6. CDR3 loop: CASSLGDRELYTEAFF. CDR3 sequence (DNA): TGCGCCAGCAGCTTGGGGGACAGGGAATTATACACTGAAGCTTTCTTT.